This T cell receptor beta chain was identified in a study of T-cell reconstitution after alpha-beta-depleted transplantation in children. The authors prepared the TCRbeta library with unique molecular identifiers. TCRdb reprocessed the PCR reads with MiXCR, giving one entry per CDR3 protein. The table shows approximately 91,000 distinct CDR3 sequences, with roughly 8% occurring only once. By proportion, this clonotype is medium-sized. The sample in question was PBMCs from the stem cell graft donor, obtained from the stem cell graft. The origin of this receptor is a human donor who donated a stem cell graft to a child with congenital amegakaryocytic thrombocytopenia.

The DNA of the CDR3 is TGCGCCAGCAGCTTGGTATACGGGGGAAGCACAGATACGCAGTATTTT. Translation: CASSLVYGGSTDTQYF. The chain couples TRBV5-1 to TRBJ2-3, with TRBD2 as a possible D gene (6 bases). Germline V lookup: CDR1 SGHRS, CDR2 YFSETQ. The CDR3 is 16 amino acids. V was trimmed by 0 bases and J by 0 bases, leaving 11 bases between them.